This TCR beta chain was recorded in a study of control samples from healthy donors and cancer patients. V gave up 5 bases and J gave up 7 bases; unmatched junction bases: 6. The CDR3 extends over 15 amino acids. Looked up from germline, CDR1 is SGHRS and CDR2 is YFSETQ. Produced via immunoSEQ multiplex PCR; TCRdb's table is partial and in-frame only. The sample gives about 130,000 clones, around 94% of which show up once; less than 0.65% is in the top ten. This TCR was sampled from an elderly man with head and neck cancer. Material for sequencing was PBMCs. This chain joins TRBV5-1 and TRBJ2-2; 12 positions match TRBD2. CDR3 bases: TGCGCCAGCAGGCGACTAGCGGGAGAAGGCGGGGAGCTGTTTTTT. Residues: CASRRLAGEGGELFF.